The rows below give T cell receptor beta chains drawn from one sample of a study of T cell responses to AZD1222 COVID-19 vaccine. Assay used: immunoSEQ multiplex PCR; TCRdb lists only in-frame clones, some missing. Counted here are under 70,000 clones, 65% to 80% occurring once; the ten biggest clones make up roughly an eighth. Source: peripheral blood, taken on day 0 of AZD1222 vaccination. These receptors were collected from an adult in good health. Each CDR3 is given with its conserved first and last residue. A D gene is named only where the DNA matches it firmly. Size is omitted from some rows. Given values are once, few, many or a class for expanded clones.

v_gene	abundance	d_gene	j_gene	CDR3nt	CDR3aa
TRBV14	once	TRBD1	TRBJ2-1	TGTGCCAGCAGCCAAATTAGGTGGGGACAGCTACACAATGAGCAGTTCTTC	CASSQIRWGQLHNEQFF
TRBV15	few	TRBD1	TRBJ2-2	TGTGCCACCAGCAGAGATTTTGGACAGGGAAGCACCGGGGAGCTGTTTTTT	CATSRDFGQGSTGELFF
TRBV24-1	-	-	TRBJ2-2	TGTGCCACCAGTGAGCATCGGACAGCCGGGGAGCTGTTTTTT	CATSEHRTAGELFF
TRBV20-1	-	-	TRBJ1-1	TGCAGTGCTAGAGTCACTGAAGCTTTCTTT	CSARVTEAFF
TRBV11-1	-	-	TRBJ1-1	TGTGCCAGCAGCAACAGACGGGGATCTGAAGCTTTCTTT	CASSNRRGSEAFF
TRBV5-8	-	-	TRBJ1-4	TGTGCCAGCAGCTTCACCGGGACTTTTGAAAAACTGTTTTTT	CASSFTGTFEKLFF
TRBV28	-	-	TRBJ1-3	TGTGCCAGCAGTTCCTCCCTTTCTGGAAACACCATATATTTT	CASSSSLSGNTIYF
TRBV28	few	-	TRBJ1-3	TGTGCCAGCAGTGAATTCACGGACAGCTCTGGAAACACCATATATTTT	CASSEFTDSSGNTIYF
TRBV27	few	TRBD1	TRBJ1-6	TGTGCCAGCAGTCTCACAGGGGCCGATTCACCCCTCCACTTT	CASSLTGADSPLHF
TRBV19	-	-	TRBJ1-1	TGTGCCAGTAGTGATTCTGTGGGTAACACTGAAGCTTTCTTT	CASSDSVGNTEAFF
TRBV7-2	many	TRBD1	TRBJ1-2	TGTGCCAGCAGCTTGGGGACAGGGGCTGACTATGGCTACACCTTC	CASSLGTGADYGYTF
TRBV7-2	-	-	TRBJ2-5	TGTGCCAGCAGCCTAGGGGGGGAGGGGACCCAGTACTTC	CASSLGGEGTQYF
TRBV6-5	few	TRBD1	TRBJ2-1	TGTGCCAGCAGTTACTATCCAGGGGGCTACAATGAGCAGTTCTTC	CASSYYPGGYNEQFF
TRBV2	-	-	TRBJ2-7	TGTGCCAGCAGGCTTACCTACGAGCAGTACTTC	CASRLTYEQYF
TRBV2	-	-	TRBJ2-1	TGTGCCAGCCGGCGGGCAGGAGTTAACAATGAGCAGTTCTTC	CASRRAGVNNEQFF
TRBV11-2	-	TRBD2	TRBJ2-1	TGTGCCAGCAGCTTAGATTCTCCGGGACTAGCTCGACCGTTCTTC	CASSLDSPGLARPFF
TRBV15	-	-	TRBJ2-3	TGTGCCACCAGCAGAGTAGGGGGGGGATTTACAACAGATACGCAGTATTTT	CATSRVGGGFTTDTQYF
TRBV6-5	-	-	TRBJ1-4	TGTGCCAGCAGCAGGACAGTGAATGAAAAACTGTTTTTT	CASSRTVNEKLFF
TRBV7-6	once	TRBD1	TRBJ1-2	TGTGCCAGCAGCAGCGCGCGGACAGGGACTGGCTACACCTTC	CASSSARTGTGYTF
TRBV19	-	TRBD2	TRBJ2-1	TGTGCCAGTAGTATATGGGGACTAGCGGGGGGGAATGAGCAGTTCTTC	CASSIWGLAGGNEQFF
TRBV7-9	-	TRBD1	TRBJ1-1	TGTGCCAGCAGCTTAGGGATGACAGGGGGCAAAACTGAAGCTTTCTTT	CASSLGMTGGKTEAFF
TRBV18	-	-	TRBJ1-1	TGTGCCAGCTCACCAGGCGCGAACACTGAAGCTTTCTTT	CASSPGANTEAFF
TRBV5-4	-	-	TRBJ1-2	TGTGCCAGCAGCTCCCCCCAGCGAGGGGCCCACTATGGCTACACCTTC	CASSSPQRGAHYGYTF
TRBV30	-	-	TRBJ1-4	TGTGCCTGGAGTTGGGGGGGAACTAATGAAAAACTGTTTTTT	CAWSWGGTNEKLFF
TRBV3-1/TRBV3-2	once	-	TRBJ2-1	TGTGCCAGCAGCCCGTCGTCTCGTGAGCAGTTCTTC	CASSPSSREQFF
TRBV7-9	-	-	TRBJ1-2	TGTGCCAGCAGCCAAGGGGTTTGGTATGGCTACACCTTC	CASSQGVWYGYTF
TRBV5-3	-	-	TRBJ1-1	TGTGCCAGAAGCTGGCCCCAGACTAGGGTGAACACTGAAGCTTTCTTT	CARSWPQTRVNTEAFF
TRBV5-4	-	-	TRBJ1-4	TGTGCCAGCAGCTTGGGAGGGACCGGGCGAGGTGAAAAACTGTTTTTT	CASSLGGTGRGEKLFF
TRBV28	few	TRBD1	TRBJ1-4	TGTGCCAGCAGGCGGACAGGGCCGAATGAAAAACTGTTTTTT	CASRRTGPNEKLFF
TRBV4-3	-	-	TRBJ2-7	TGCGCCAGCAGCCAAGCCCTCGGGGCTTACGAGCAGTACTTC	CASSQALGAYEQYF
TRBV23-1	-	-	TRBJ2-7	TGCGCCAGCAGAGGGTCCGCATCCTACGAGCAGTACTTC	CASRGSASYEQYF
TRBV5-1	-	-	TRBJ2-7	TGCGCCAGCAGCTTGTTTGGGGCCGGAACCTACGAGCAGTACTTC	CASSLFGAGTYEQYF
TRBV30	-	-	TRBJ2-7	TGTGCCTGGAGTGTAGCACTACCCTCCTACGAGCAGTACTTC	CAWSVALPSYEQYF
TRBV7-7	-	-	TRBJ2-5	TGTGCCAGCAGCTTAAGGCCTAGCCCCACAGAGACCCAGTACTTC	CASSLRPSPTETQYF
TRBV5-6	few	-	TRBJ2-1	TGTGCCAGCAGCTTGGAAGCAGGACCCTTATCCTACAATGAGCAGTTCTTC	CASSLEAGPLSYNEQFF
TRBV11-2	-	-	TRBJ2-7	TGTGCCAGCAGCTTACGGGCAGATGTCTCCTACGAGCAGTACTTC	CASSLRADVSYEQYF
TRBV3-1/TRBV3-2	-	TRBD2	TRBJ2-1	TGTGCCAGCAGCTCGTGGGGACTAGCGGGGGGCAATGAGCAGTTCTTC	CASSSWGLAGGNEQFF
TRBV9	once	-	TRBJ2-1	TGTGCCAGCAGCTTACGGGGCGAGTCGGATGAGCAGTTCTTC	CASSLRGESDEQFF
TRBV4-3	-	-	TRBJ2-7	TGCGCCAGCAGCCAAGATGGGAAGGGGGGCGAGCAGTACTTC	CASSQDGKGGEQYF
TRBV5-5	-	-	TRBJ1-2	TGTGCCAGCAGCTTGGAAGGGAACTATGGCTACACCTTC	CASSLEGNYGYTF
TRBV19	-	-	TRBJ1-3	TGTGCCAGTAGTCAAATTCGGTTTTTCGGAAACACCATATATTTT	CASSQIRFFGNTIYF
TRBV9	-	TRBD2	TRBJ2-7	TGTGCCAGCAGCGTAGCCCTAGCGGGGAATTCCTACGAGCAGTACTTC	CASSVALAGNSYEQYF
TRBV7-2	once	TRBD2	TRBJ2-3	TGTGCCAGCAGCTTAAGTATCGCGGGGGAATGGGCAGATACGCAGTATTTT	CASSLSIAGEWADTQYF